A selection of T cell receptor beta chains follows, all from one sample in a study of identical twins. TCRdb reprocessed the 5' RACE reads with MiXCR, giving one entry per CDR3 protein. The sample contains about 240,000 distinct CDR3 sequences, roughly a tenth of which appear only once. Sequenced input: memory T cells sorted from blood. Receptor source: a man between 45 and 60 years old in good health. CDR3s include the opening cysteine and the closing phenylalanine or tryptophan. The D gene is left open where the match is weak. The size entry is marked missing in some rows and otherwise reads once, few, many or a size class.

j_call | d_call | clone_size | v_call | cdr3_length | cdr3_nt | cdr3_aa
TRBJ2-1 | TRBD1 | many | TRBV29-1 | 12 | TGCAGCACCGGACAGGGGCACAATGAGCAGTTCTTC | CSTGQGHNEQFF
TRBJ2-3 | TRBD1 | many | TRBV7-6 | 14 | TGTGCCAGCAGCTTGACAGGGGGAGCTGATACGCAGTATTTT | CASSLTGGADTQYF
TRBJ1-1 | NA | few | TRBV6-1 | 15 | TGTGCCAGCAGGATTGGCCAGGGGAGGAACACTGAAGCTTTCTTT | CASRIGQGRNTEAFF
TRBJ2-5 | NA | many | TRBV6-5 | 11 | TGTGCCAGCAGGCTCGATAAGACCCAGTACTTC | CASRLDKTQYF
TRBJ2-2 | NA | many | TRBV12-3/TRBV12-4 | 14 | TGTGCCAGCAGCTCACCCGGCAGTGCCGGGGAGCTGTTTTTT | CASSSPGSAGELFF
TRBJ2-7 | NA | many | TRBV5-1 | 15 | TGCGCCAGCAGCTTGGCGGGGAGCCAACCGACCGAGCAGTACTTC | CASSLAGSQPTEQYF
TRBJ2-5 | TRBD1 | many | TRBV29-1 | 14 | TGCAGCGCGATGGACAGGCTTTACACGGAGACCCAGTACTTC | CSAMDRLYTETQYF
TRBJ1-2 | NA | NA | TRBV20-1 | 14 | TGCAGTGCTAGAGCCCCCGGGGCCCAGGTCGGCTACACCTTC | CSARAPGAQVGYTF
TRBJ2-7 | TRBD1 | NA | TRBV7-8 | 16 | TGTGCCAGCAGCTTAGTGGTCGGGACAGGGTCCTACGAGCAGTACTTC | CASSLVVGTGSYEQYF
TRBJ1-3 | TRBD1 | NA | TRBV15 | 17 | TGTGCCACCAGCAGCCGAGGGACAGCCGATTTTGGAAACACCATATATTTT | CATSSRGTADFGNTIYF
TRBJ1-5 | NA | few | TRBV28 | 17 | TGTGCCAGCCCCCCTTCTACAGGGAGGCGAGGCAATCAGCCCCAGCATTTT | CASPPSTGRRGNQPQHF
TRBJ2-5 | TRBD2 | few | TRBV2 | 17 | TGTGCCAGCTTAGCCGGGACTAGCGGGGCGGTTAAAGAGACCCAGTACTTC | CASLAGTSGAVKETQYF
TRBJ2-7 | TRBD1 | NA | TRBV27 | 16 | TGTGCCAGCAGTTCAAAGGACAGGGTGTTAACCTACGAGCAGTACTTC | CASSSKDRVLTYEQYF
TRBJ2-5 | NA | NA | TRBV5-1 | 15 | TGCGCCAGCAGCTTGGGTGATGGTAGCTCGGAGACCCAGTACTTC | CASSLGDGSSETQYF
TRBJ2-7 | NA | NA | TRBV11-1 | 15 | TGTGCCAGCAGCTTAGCAGGTGGCAGGGTAAGCGAGCAGTACTTC | CASSLAGGRVSEQYF
TRBJ2-5 | NA | many | TRBV9 | 16 | TGTGCCAGCAGCGTAGGGGGGGTTGGTCACCAAGAGACCCAGTACTTC | CASSVGGVGHQETQYF
TRBJ2-3 | NA | NA | TRBV7-6 | 17 | TGTGCCAGCAGCCCGCACAAAGGAGGGTTGATCACAGATACGCAGTATTTT | CASSPHKGGLITDTQYF
TRBJ2-5 | TRBD2 | NA | TRBV9 | 16 | TGTGCCAGCAGCGCGGGGACTAGCGGGAGAAAAGAGACCCAGTACTTC | CASSAGTSGRKETQYF
TRBJ1-6 | TRBD1 | many | TRBV3-1 | 14 | TGTGCCAGCAGGGCCGGGACAGACAATTCACCCCTCCACTTT | CASRAGTDNSPLHF
TRBJ1-1 | NA | many | TRBV20-1 | 13 | TGCAGTGCTAGAGATTGGCGGAACACTGAAGCTTTCTTT | CSARDWRNTEAFF
TRBJ2-7 | NA | many | TRBV10-3 | 13 | TGTGCCATCAGTGAGGAGAGGGGCTACGAGCAGTACTTC | CAISEERGYEQYF
TRBJ1-4 | NA | NA | TRBV7-2 | 13 | TGTGCCAGCAGCTTCAGGGAAGGAGAAAAACTGTTTTTT | CASSFREGEKLFF
TRBJ2-2 | NA | many | TRBV11-2 | 21 | TGTGCCAGCAGCTTATATTTGGGGGCTTTTTGGGCAGGGAGGTCCACCGGGGAGCTGTTTTTT | CASSLYLGAFWAGRSTGELFF
TRBJ1-2 | TRBD1 | many | TRBV29-1 | 12 | TGCAGCGTGGACAGGGGGAACTATGGCTACACCTTC | CSVDRGNYGYTF
TRBJ1-2 | NA | NA | TRBV12-3/TRBV12-4 | 17 | TGTGCCAGCAGTTTGTTTTTAGGGGAAAACCACTGGGGCGGCTACACCTTC | CASSLFLGENHWGGYTF
TRBJ1-5 | NA | many | TRBV28 | 15 | TGTGCCAGCAGTTTTGGCCGAGGGTCCAATCAGCCCCAGCATTTT | CASSFGRGSNQPQHF
TRBJ1-1 | NA | many | TRBV11-2 | 15 | TGTGCCAGCAGCTTAGAAGTTGCGACAGCAACTGAAGCTTTCTTT | CASSLEVATATEAFF
TRBJ2-1 | NA | few | TRBV6-4 | 13 | TGTGCCAGCAGTGACAGGGTGGGAAAAGGGCAGTTCTTC | CASSDRVGKGQFF
TRBJ1-2 | NA | few | TRBV7-9 | 15 | TGTGCCAGCAGCCAAACCGGGACGATGATCTATGGCTACACCTTC | CASSQTGTMIYGYTF
TRBJ2-7 | NA | few | TRBV20-1 | 12 | TGCAGTGCTCGGGACATAGCCTACGAGCAGTACTTC | CSARDIAYEQYF
TRBJ2-7 | TRBD2 | many | TRBV13 | 16 | TGTGCCAGCAGCTCCCCGGGGACTACCCCTGCCTACGAGCAGTACTTC | CASSSPGTTPAYEQYF
TRBJ2-5 | TRBD2 | few | TRBV6-1 | 17 | TGTGCCAGCGTCCAGGGCCGGGAGACTAGCGGTTGGGAGACCCAGTACTTC | CASVQGRETSGWETQYF
TRBJ2-1 | TRBD2 | NA | TRBV20-1 | 15 | TGCAGTGCTACCGACCTAGCGGGAGGCTACAATGAGCAGTTCTTC | CSATDLAGGYNEQFF
TRBJ1-2 | NA | NA | TRBV10-2 | 11 | TGCGCCAGCCGCCACCCAGATGGCTACACCTTC | CASRHPDGYTF
TRBJ1-1 | NA | NA | TRBV5-4 | 13 | TGTGCCAGCAGCTTGCCAGGGTTAGCAATAGCTTTCTTT | CASSLPGLAIAFF
TRBJ2-2 | TRBD1 | many | TRBV28 | 15 | TGTGCCAGCAGTTGGACAGGGTCGGAGGCCGGGGAGCTGTTTTTT | CASSWTGSEAGELFF
TRBJ2-5 | NA | few | TRBV20-1 | 14 | TGCAGTGCCAGCATCGGGAGCCACGGGGAGACCCAGTACTTC | CSASIGSHGETQYF
TRBJ2-3 | NA | few | TRBV24-1 | 13 | TGTGCCACCAGTGATCCCGGAGCAGATACGCAGTATTTT | CATSDPGADTQYF
TRBJ2-1 | TRBD2 | few | TRBV7-6 | 17 | TGTGCCAGCAGCTCCTGGGGTAGCGGGGGGGCCAGGAATGAGCAGTTCTTC | CASSSWGSGGARNEQFF
TRBJ2-3 | NA | NA | TRBV5-5 | 15 | TGTGCCAGCAGGCCCGGGCAGCAAAACACAGATACGCAGTATTTT | CASRPGQQNTDTQYF
TRBJ2-3 | NA | many | TRBV14 | 15 | TGTGCCAGATCCAACACAGGGGAGGGCACAGATACGCAGTATTTT | CARSNTGEGTDTQYF
TRBJ2-1 | NA | many | TRBV12-3/TRBV12-4 | 15 | TGTGCCAGCAGTTTCTATGACAGCGTTAACAATGAGCAGTTCTTC | CASSFYDSVNNEQFF
TRBJ2-7 | TRBD1 | many | TRBV5-4 | 15 | TGTGCCAGCAGCTGGGGACAGGGGGCGCTGAACGAGCAGTACTTC | CASSWGQGALNEQYF
TRBJ2-2 | NA | many | TRBV6-2/TRBV6-3 | 15 | TGTGCCAGCTCCAACGAGGGACTCAACACCGGGGAGCTGTTTTTT | CASSNEGLNTGELFF
TRBJ2-7 | NA | NA | TRBV5-1 | 14 | TGCGCCAGCAGCACCGGGACGGCGGGCTACGAGCAGTACTTC | CASSTGTAGYEQYF
TRBJ2-1 | TRBD2 | many | TRBV20-1 | 15 | TGCAGTGCACCACCCCCGGGACTAGCGTACAATGAGCAGTTCTTC | CSAPPPGLAYNEQFF
TRBJ1-2 | NA | few | TRBV5-6 | 12 | TGTGCCAGCAGCTTGGGGGGTTTTGACTACACCTTC | CASSLGGFDYTF
TRBJ1-1 | NA | few | TRBV27 | 14 | TGTGCCAGCAGTTTTCTCCCGGACGTCTCTGAAGCTTTCTTT | CASSFLPDVSEAFF
TRBJ2-1 | TRBD1 | few | TRBV10-3 | 15 | TGTGCCATCAGGCTAGGACAGGGGATTGTGGATGAGCAGTTCTTC | CAIRLGQGIVDEQFF
TRBJ2-7 | TRBD1 | NA | TRBV2 | 14 | TGTGCCACCCACCGGGACAGGGGGACCTACGAGCAGTACTTC | CATHRDRGTYEQYF
TRBJ2-3 | NA | few | TRBV20-1 | 13 | TGCAGTGCTAGTGGAGGGGGACCAGATACGCAGTATTTT | CSASGGGPDTQYF
TRBJ2-7 | TRBD1 | NA | TRBV7-2 | 14 | TGTGCCAGCAGCTTAGAGACAGGGCCCTACGAGCAGTACTTC | CASSLETGPYEQYF
TRBJ1-4 | NA | NA | TRBV5-6 | 15 | TGTGCCAGCAGCTTGCGGCCCGAGAAAAATGAAAAACTGTTTTTT | CASSLRPEKNEKLFF
TRBJ1-6 | TRBD1 | many | TRBV6-2/TRBV6-3 | 13 | TGTGCCAGCAGTCCCGGACAGGACTCACCCCTCCACTTT | CASSPGQDSPLHF
TRBJ2-2 | NA | NA | TRBV4-2 | 17 | TGTGCCAGCAGCCAAGAAGGTGGGGGCGCGAACACCGGGGAGCTGTTTTTT | CASSQEGGGANTGELFF
TRBJ2-3 | NA | few | TRBV18 | 15 | TGTGCCAGCTCACCACCACAGGGTTCTCCAGATACGCAGTATTTT | CASSPPQGSPDTQYF
TRBJ1-1 | NA | many | TRBV6-2/TRBV6-3 | 14 | TGTGCCAGCAGTTATCCCGGATCGAACACTGAAGCTTTCTTT | CASSYPGSNTEAFF
TRBJ2-4 | TRBD1 | NA | TRBV20-1 | 15 | TGCAGTGCCGAGGACAGGGGGGAAGCCAAAAACATTCAGTACTTC | CSAEDRGEAKNIQYF
TRBJ1-6 | NA | few | TRBV3-1 | 14 | TGTGCCAGCAGCCAAGGGGGTTACAGGTCACCCCTCCACTTT | CASSQGGYRSPLHF
TRBJ1-1 | NA | NA | TRBV15 | 17 | TGTGCCACCAGTCCACCCTTCCTATACGGGGGCCCCACTGAAGCTTTCTTT | CATSPPFLYGGPTEAFF